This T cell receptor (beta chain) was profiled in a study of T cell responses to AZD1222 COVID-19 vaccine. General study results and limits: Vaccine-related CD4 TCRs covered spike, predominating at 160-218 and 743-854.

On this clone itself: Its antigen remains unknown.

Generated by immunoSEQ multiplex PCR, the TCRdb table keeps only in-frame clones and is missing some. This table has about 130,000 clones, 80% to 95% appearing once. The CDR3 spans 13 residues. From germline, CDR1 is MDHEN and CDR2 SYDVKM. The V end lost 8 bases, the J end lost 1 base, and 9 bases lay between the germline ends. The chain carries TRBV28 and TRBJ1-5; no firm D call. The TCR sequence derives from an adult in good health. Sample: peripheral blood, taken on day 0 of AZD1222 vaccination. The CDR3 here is CASGGNSNQPQHF. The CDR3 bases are TGTGCCAGCGGCGGGAACAGCAATCAGCCCCAGCATTTT.